This record covers a single T cell receptor beta chain. This record comes from a study of T cell changes during pregnancy in multiple sclerosis. Germline trimming cut 3 bases from V and 13 bases from J; bases unmatched to any gene: 16. Germline V CDR1 and CDR2: MNHNY, SVGAGI (reference sequence). This CDR3 has 15 residues. TCRdb's table, derived via immunoSEQ multiplex PCR, lists solely in-frame clones and lacks some. The sample shows about 56,000 clones, 80% to 95% of them seen only once. Here the sequenced sample was CD4+ T cells from peripheral blood mononuclear cells, taken in the third trimester of pregnancy. This rearrangement joins TRBV6-6 to TRBJ1-2, with 8 bases identical to TRBD1. The receptor was derived from a female donor with multiple sclerosis, enrolled in a pregnancy study. The CDR3: CASSYSSGTGDLCTF. The CDR3, as DNA: TGTGCCAGCAGTTATAGTTCCGGGACAGGAGATTTATGCACCTTC.